A single sample gave rise to the 5 T cell receptor beta chains below, sequenced in a study of control samples from healthy donors and cancer patients. Assay used: immunoSEQ multiplex PCR; TCRdb lists only in-frame clones, some missing. The repertoire holds more than 120,000 clones, 80% to 95% seen once, with roughly 3.2% in the top ten. The sequenced sample consisted of blood. These receptor sequences come from a man younger than 45 in good health.

This chain uses TRBV19 with TRBJ1-1; possible D gene TRBD1, 5 bases. CDR1 and CDR2 from the germline V gene are LNHDA and SQIVND (reference sequence). The CDR3 runs 12 residues. V lost 6 bases, J lost 10 bases, and 15 bases lay in between. The CDR3 DNA reads as TGTGCCAGTAGGAACCAGGGTTTTGCAGCTTTCTTT. Its translation is CASRNQGFAAFF.

This sequence joins TRBV5-6 and TRBJ1-1; D is perhaps TRBD1 (5 bases). V dropped 0 bases and J dropped 4 bases, with 16 bases sitting between them. The CDR3 has 16 amino acids. Germline loops: CDR1 SGHDT, CDR2 YYEEEE. CDR3 sequence (DNA): TGTGCCAGCAGCTTGGATGGGGCAGGGTTGAGCACTGAAGCTTTCTTT. Encoded protein: CASSLDGAGLSTEAFF.

The chain employs TRBV6-5 and TRBJ2-1, with 7 bases that match TRBD2. The CDR3 sequence is 14 residues long. Germline CDR1 and CDR2: MNHEY and SVGAGI. V was clipped by 6 bases and J by 10 bases; unmatched bases: 12. The CDR3 DNA sequence: TGTGCCAGCAGCCGCGCAAACAAGGGAGGGGAGCAGTTCTTC. Amino acid sequence: CASSRANKGGEQFF.

V gene TRBV27 combines with J gene TRBJ2-1; 10 bases map to TRBD2. Germline V gene sequence: CDR1 MNHEY, CDR2 SMNVEV (reference sequence). The CDR3 consists of 15 residues. V lost 3 bases and J lost 3; bases outside the gene matches: 2. DNA of the CDR3: TGTGCCAGCAGTTTCGGACTAGCGGACTACAATGAGCAGTTCTTC. This codes for CASSFGLADYNEQFF.

The rearrangement joins TRBV6-5 to TRBJ2-2, with 7 bases matching TRBD2. The CDR3 is 16 residues long. Trimming took 2 bases from V and 3 from J; bases not matched to a gene: 6. In germline, CDR1 is MNHEY, CDR2 SVGAGI. The CDR3 here is CASSYVGLGYTGELFF. The CDR3 DNA follows: TGTGCCAGCAGTTACGTCGGACTAGGTTACACCGGGGAGCTGTTTTTT.